One sample yielded the 25 T cell receptor beta chains listed below, sequenced in a study of shared clonotypes between healthy human individuals. Sequenced by immunoSEQ multiplex PCR; TCRdb stores in-frame clones only, minus some. The table records approximately 2.3 million clones, over 85% of them present only once. What was sequenced was naive CD4+ T cells from PBMCs. The subset is: CD45RA+ positively selected. The receptors originated from a man younger than 35 in good health. Some clones in this sample may be carry-over from other donors' samples.

This chain connects TRBV19 to TRBJ2-3, with 15 bases fitting TRBD2. The J segment lost 0 bases and the V segment lost 3 bases, leaving 4 bases of the junction unmatched. CDR1 LNHDA and CDR2 SQIVND come from the germline V gene (reference sequence). The CDR3 runs to 18 residues. CDR3: CASSIGLAGGRSTDTQYF. CDR3 bases: TGTGCCAGTAGTATTGGACTAGCGGGAGGGCGTAGCACAGATACGCAGTATTTT.

The J gene is TRBJ2-1, the V gene TRBV20-1; 7 nucleotides align to TRBD1. Germline V gives CDR1 DFQATT, CDR2 SNEGSKA (reference sequence). The CDR3 runs 11 residues. The trim removed 5 bases at V and 12 bases at J, leaving 7 bases unmatched. The CDR3 loop is CSAGRQGRQFF. The CDR3 DNA follows: TGCAGTGCTGGCAGACAGGGAAGGCAGTTCTTC.

This clone was recorded once. V is TRBV2 and J is TRBJ2-6, with 11 bases matching TRBD1. The trim removed 6 bases at V and 1 base at J, leaving 8 bases unmatched. The CDR3 consists of 18 residues. Germline CDR1 is SNHLY and CDR2 is FYNNEI. CDR3 sequence (DNA): TGTGCCAGCAGGACGGGACAGGGGGTTCCTTCTGGGGCCAACGTCCTGACTTTC. It yields the protein CASRTGQGVPSGANVLTF.

This clone occurred a few times. This chain links TRBV19 with TRBJ1-5; D gene unclear. Trimming stripped 0 bases from V and 4 bases from J, with 4 bases between. The CDR3 covers 13 residues. The germline V gene has CDR1 LNHDA and CDR2 SQIVND (reference sequence). CDR3 sequence: CASSIERNQPQHF. The CDR3 DNA reads as TGTGCCAGTAGTATAGAGCGTAATCAGCCCCAGCATTTT.

The chain carries TRBV19 and TRBJ1-1; D unclear. V lost 1 base and J lost 0, with 9 bases in between. The CDR3 loop spans 15 amino acids. Germline V gene sequence: CDR1 LNHDA, CDR2 SQIVND (reference sequence). CDR3 DNA: TGTGCCAGTAGTATAGGGGGAGGAATGAACACTGAAGCTTTCTTT. It is translated as CASSIGGGMNTEAFF.

The chain uses TRBV5-1 and TRBJ2-5; the D is unclear. The V end lost 0 bases, the J end lost 1 base, and 10 bases lay between the germline ends. The CDR3 totals 15 residues. Germline values: CDR1 SGHRS, CDR2 YFSETQ. CDR3 amino acids: CASSLASTSQETQYF. In DNA, the CDR3 is TGCGCCAGCAGCTTGGCTTCCACATCCCAAGAGACCCAGTACTTC.

V is TRBV2 and J is TRBJ1-2, with 8 nucleotides matching TRBD1. The V gene's germline CDR1 is SNHLY and CDR2 FYNNEI. V lost 8 bases and J lost 6; bases outside the gene matches: 11. This CDR3 has 14 amino acids. As DNA, the CDR3 is TGTGCCAGCCTTCCCAGGGGGCAGGACCATGGCTACACCTTC. This sequence encodes CASLPRGQDHGYTF.

The chain links TRBV6-5 to TRBJ2-2, with D possibly TRBD2 on 6 matching bases. The germline gives CDR1 MNHEY, CDR2 SVGAGI. The CDR3 runs to 14 residues. Trimming stripped 6 bases from V and 5 bases from J, with 13 bases between. The chain's CDR3 is CASRDTRGTGELFF. CDR3 nucleotides: TGTGCCAGCAGAGATACTCGGGGGACCGGGGAGCTGTTTTTT.

In nucleotides, the CDR3 is TGTGCCAGCACCATGAGAGATGGCACAGATACGCAGTATTTT. This encodes CASTMRDGTDTQYF. The chain carries TRBV6-1 and TRBJ2-3, with unresolved D. The germline V gene encodes CDR1 MNHNS and CDR2 SASEGT. The CDR3 extends over 14 amino acids. The ends were cut back, 7 bases at V and 1 base at J, with 12 bases in the middle.

The rearrangement links TRBV7-6 to TRBJ2-5, with 7 nucleotides matching TRBD2. The V gene end was trimmed by 3 bases and the J gene end by 5 bases; junction bases not matched to a gene: 6. The CDR3 runs 14 residues. CDR1 is SGHVS and CDR2 is FNYEAQ in the germline V gene. The CDR3 DNA reads as TGTGCCAGCAGCTTGGGGAGGGCCGTGGAGACCCAGTACTTC. It codes for CASSLGRAVETQYF.

This clone showed up just once. This chain connects TRBV27 to TRBJ1-1; D unresolved. Germline-derived CDR1 and CDR2 are MNHEY and SMNVEV (reference sequence). This CDR3 contains 13 residues. V was trimmed by 5 bases and J by 1 base, leaving 8 bases between them. CDR3 region: CASSNWWNTEAFF. The CDR3 nucleotides are TGTGCCAGCAGTAATTGGTGGAACACTGAAGCTTTCTTT.

This rearrangement joins TRBV30 to TRBJ2-7; 10 bases align to TRBD1. Germline loops: CDR1 GTSNPN, CDR2 SVGIG (reference sequence). Trimming at V came to 5 bases and at J to 3 bases, leaving 4 bases not matched to a gene. The CDR3 has 13 amino acids. The CDR3, as DNA: TGTGCCTGGGCGACAGGGGGCGGCTACGAGCAGTACTTC. Its translation is CAWATGGGYEQYF.

The chain has TRBV9 and TRBJ2-7; 7 bases align to TRBD1. CDR3 size: 14 residues. Per germline, CDR1 SGDLS and CDR2 YYNGEE. Germline trimming cut 4 bases from V and 5 bases from J; bases unmatched to any gene: 9. As DNA, the CDR3 is TGTGCCAGCAGCCCGGGACAGCCTAAGGACGAGCAGTACTTC. Protein: CASSPGQPKDEQYF.

The chain uses TRBV6-6 and TRBJ1-5, with TRBD1 identical over 8 bases. The germline gives CDR1 MNHNY, CDR2 SVGAGI (reference sequence). V shed 2 bases, J shed 1 base, and the junction held 4 bases outside the gene matches. The CDR3 covers 16 residues. CDR3 sequence reads: CASSYATGASNQPQHF. The CDR3 nucleotides read TGTGCCAGCAGTTACGCGACAGGGGCCAGCAATCAGCCCCAGCATTTT.

V and J are TRBV6-1 and TRBJ2-7, with TRBD2 matching over 8 bases. This CDR3 is 17 amino acids long. With V trimmed by 2 bases and J by 5 bases, 14 bases remained unmatched. Germline assignment: CDR1 MNHNS and CDR2 SASEGT. DNA of the CDR3: TGTGCCAGCAGTGAATTCCCCAAGCGGGAGAGGGGCCACGAGCAGTACTTC. Protein product: CASSEFPKRERGHEQYF.

The CDR3 loop reads CASSTRTGGGNQPQHF. The CDR3 coding sequence is TGTGCCAGTAGTACGCGGACAGGGGGTGGCAATCAGCCCCAGCATTTT. V gene TRBV19 combines with J gene TRBJ1-5; 10 nucleotides align to TRBD1. Germline assignment: CDR1 LNHDA and CDR2 SQIVND (reference sequence). The junction had 5 bases not matched to a gene; V was cut back by 4 bases and J by 2 bases. The CDR3 extends over 16 amino acids.

A remark on this clone: Other nucleotide sequences from this sample produce the same CDR3. The rearrangement uses TRBV7-2 and TRBJ2-7; a weak D match, TRBD1 (5 bases). The CDR3 length is 15 residues. CDR1 SGHTA and CDR2 FQGNSA come from the germline V gene. V lost 2 bases and J 4 bases, leaving 15 bases between the germline ends. The CDR3 is CASSLRAGSPYEQYF. DNA of the CDR3: TGTGCCAGCAGCTTAAGGGCAGGGTCCCCGTACGAGCAGTACTTC.

The chain is built from TRBV6-6 and TRBJ2-1; 10 bases line up with TRBD1. V trimming: 6 bases; J trimming: 8 bases; junction bases outside the gene matches: 7. The CDR3 totals 14 residues. Germline V CDR1 and CDR2: MNHNY, SVGAGI (reference sequence). The CDR3 DNA reads as TGTGCCAGCAGATCCGGGACAGGGGTTCATGAGCAGTTCTTC. Its protein product is CASRSGTGVHEQFF.

This clone has only one observation. The J gene is TRBJ2-7, the V gene TRBV5-4, with a weak D call TRBD1 (6 bases). Trimming removed 5 bases at V and 4 bases at J, with 10 bases between. Germline CDR1 is SGHNT and CDR2 is YYREEE (reference sequence). The CDR3 consists of 12 residues. The CDR3 bases are TGTGCCAGCAGTGCACAGGGATACGAGCAGTACTTC. The encoded protein is CASSAQGYEQYF. The full variable domain, completed using reference TRBV5-4 and TRBJ2-7, is ETGVTQSPTHLIKTRGQQVTLRCSSQSGHNTVSWYQQALGQGPQFIFQYYREEENGRGNFPPRFSGLQFPNYSSELNVNALELDDSALYLCASSAQGYEQYFGPGTRLTVT.

This clone was counted a few times. The sample contains more than one DNA sequence encoding this CDR3. The chain carries TRBV15 and TRBJ1-2; D not resolved. Trimming removed 0 bases at V and 2 bases at J, with 1 base between. The CDR3 sequence is 12 residues long. CDR1 is LNHNV, CDR2 YYDKDF, per germline (reference sequence). In nucleotides, the CDR3 is TGTGCCACCAGCAGAGAAAACTATGGCTACACCTTC. Its translation: CATSRENYGYTF.

This chain uses TRBV18 with TRBJ2-4, with D unclear. The CDR3 has 14 residues. V lost 3 bases and J lost 8, with 14 bases in between. CDR1 and CDR2 from the germline V gene are KGHSH and LQKENI. The CDR3 coding sequence is TGTGCCAGCTCACCCAATGCGAAGGTAGACATTCAGTACTTC. It is translated as CASSPNAKVDIQYF.

The rearrangement uses TRBV7-2 and TRBJ1-3; no clear D. Looked up from germline, CDR1 is SGHTA and CDR2 is FQGNSA. The CDR3 sequence is 14 residues long. The V end lost 5 bases, the J end lost 0 bases, and 8 bases lay between the germline ends. The CDR3 sequence: CASSPDPSGNTIYF. In DNA form, the CDR3 reads TGTGCCAGCAGCCCCGACCCCTCTGGAAACACCATATATTTT.

This clone was recorded once. The chain uses TRBV28 and TRBJ2-3; TRBD1 aligns across 8 bases. V shed 2 bases, J shed 5 bases, and the junction held 6 bases outside the gene matches. The V gene's germline CDR1 is MDHEN and CDR2 SYDVKM. The CDR3 contains 15 residues. Here the CDR3 DNA reads TGTGCCAGCAGTTTACAGGGGGCAGTGAGAGATACGCAGTATTTT. This translates into CASSLQGAVRDTQYF.

This chain connects TRBV29-1 to TRBJ2-5; TRBD2 aligns across 13 bases. The J call is in doubt because the DNA end fits TRBJ2-7 better. Germline-derived CDR1 and CDR2 are SQVTM and ANQGSEA. The CDR3 runs to 14 residues. The CDR3 is CSVRTSGRGTEQYF. DNA of the CDR3: TGCAGCGTCCGGACTAGCGGGAGAGGGACCGAGCAGTACTTC.

About this clone: Sequence at one end of the junction differs from germline and may be a read error. This chain connects TRBV5-1 to TRBJ2-3; D is undetermined. Looked up from germline, CDR1 is SGHRS and CDR2 is YFSETQ. The CDR3 covers 12 residues. CDR3 in amino acids: CASNLVADTQYF. CDR3 nucleotide sequence: TGCGCCAGCAACTTGGTTGCAGATACGCAGTATTTT. Full variable domain (rest looked up from reference TRBV5-1 and TRBJ2-3): KAGVTQTPRYLIKTRGQQVTLSCSPISGHRSVSWYQQTPGQGLQFLFEYFSETQRNKGNFPGRFSGRQFSNSRSEMNVSTLELGDSALYLCASNLVADTQYFGPGTRLTVL.